This T cell receptor (beta chain) was recovered during a study of T cell responses to AZD1222 COVID-19 vaccine. Study overall: Second-dose recipients at about 4 or about 12 weeks were treated as one pooled group. Study-level findings and limits: After two AZD1222 doses, spike-specific TCR breadth and depth rose versus day 0. Clonal diversity was possibly underestimated, and the donors were mostly white British, with more females.

In its sample, this clone was seen once. No antigen is known for it. Method: immunoSEQ multiplex PCR; TCRdb's copy keeps in-frame clones and lacks some. The table has 95,000 to 150,000 clones, around 91% seen once. V was trimmed by 6 bases and J by 1 base, leaving 12 bases between them. The CDR3 is 14 residues long. Germline V gene data show CDR1 as MNHEY and CDR2 as SMNVEV (reference sequence). The source material was peripheral blood, sampled on day 0 of AZD1222 vaccination. The chain couples TRBV27 to TRBJ1-1; a possible D gene is TRBD1 (5 bases). The sequence was obtained from an adult in good health. CDR3 DNA: TGTGCCAGCAGCCTATCAAGGGGGAACACTGAAGCTTTCTTT. It specifies CASSLSRGNTEAFF.